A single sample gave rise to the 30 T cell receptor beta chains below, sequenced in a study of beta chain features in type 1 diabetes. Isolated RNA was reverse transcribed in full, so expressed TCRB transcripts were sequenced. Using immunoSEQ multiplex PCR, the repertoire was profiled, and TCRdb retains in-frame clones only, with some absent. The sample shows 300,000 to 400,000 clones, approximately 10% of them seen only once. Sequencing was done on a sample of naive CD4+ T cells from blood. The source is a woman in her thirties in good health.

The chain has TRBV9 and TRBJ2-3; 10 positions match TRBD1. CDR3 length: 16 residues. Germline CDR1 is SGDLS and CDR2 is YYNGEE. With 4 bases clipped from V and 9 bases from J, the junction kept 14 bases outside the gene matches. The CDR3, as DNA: TGTGCCAGCAGCTACTCCGGGACAGGGGAAGGAGGGACGCAGTATTTT. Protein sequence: CASSYSGTGEGGTQYF.

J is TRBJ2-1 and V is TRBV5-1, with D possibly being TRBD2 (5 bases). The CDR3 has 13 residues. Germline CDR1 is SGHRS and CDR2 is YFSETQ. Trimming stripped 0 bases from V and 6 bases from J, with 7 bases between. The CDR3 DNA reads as TGCGCCAGCAGCTTGGGACTAACCAATGAGCAGTTCTTC. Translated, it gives CASSLGLTNEQFF.

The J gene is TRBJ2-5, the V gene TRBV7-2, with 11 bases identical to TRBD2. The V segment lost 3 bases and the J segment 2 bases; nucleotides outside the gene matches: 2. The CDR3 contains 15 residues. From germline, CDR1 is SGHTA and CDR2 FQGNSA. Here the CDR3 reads CASSFSGGGQETQYF. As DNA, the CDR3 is TGTGCCAGCAGCTTTAGCGGGGGGGGGCAAGAGACCCAGTACTTC.

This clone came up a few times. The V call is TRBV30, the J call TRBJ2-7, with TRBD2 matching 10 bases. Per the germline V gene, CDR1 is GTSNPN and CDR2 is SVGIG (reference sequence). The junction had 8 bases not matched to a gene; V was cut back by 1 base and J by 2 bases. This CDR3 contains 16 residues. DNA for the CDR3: TGTGCCTGGAGTGAGGCTAGCGGGAGCCCAACCTACGAGCAGTACTTC. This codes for CAWSEASGSPTYEQYF. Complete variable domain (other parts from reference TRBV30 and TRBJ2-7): SQTIHQWPATLVQPVGSPLSLECTVEGTSNPNLYWYRQAAGRGLQLLFYSVGIGQISSEVPQNLSASRPQDRQFILSSKKLLLSDSGFYLCAWSEASGSPTYEQYFGPGTRLTVT.

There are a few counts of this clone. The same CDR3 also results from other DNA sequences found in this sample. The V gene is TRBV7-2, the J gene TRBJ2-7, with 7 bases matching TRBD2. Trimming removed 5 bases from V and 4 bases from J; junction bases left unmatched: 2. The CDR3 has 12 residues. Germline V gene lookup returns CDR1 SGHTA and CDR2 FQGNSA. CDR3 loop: CASSRAGYEQYF. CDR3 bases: TGTGCCAGCAGCCGAGCGGGGTACGAGCAGTACTTC. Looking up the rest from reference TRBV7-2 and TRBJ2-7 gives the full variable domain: GAGVSQSPSNKVTEKGKDVELRCDPISGHTALYWYRQSLGQGLEFLIYFQGNSAPDKSGLPSDRFSAERTGGSVSTLTIQRTQQEDSAVYLCASSRAGYEQYFGPGTRLTVT.

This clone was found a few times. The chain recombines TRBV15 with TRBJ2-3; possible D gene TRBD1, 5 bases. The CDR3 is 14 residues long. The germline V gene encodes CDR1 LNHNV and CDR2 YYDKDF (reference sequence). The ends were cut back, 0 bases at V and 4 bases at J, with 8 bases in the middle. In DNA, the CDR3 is TGTGCCACCAGCAGAGATTGGGGCGCAGATACGCAGTATTTT. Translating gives CATSRDWGADTQYF.

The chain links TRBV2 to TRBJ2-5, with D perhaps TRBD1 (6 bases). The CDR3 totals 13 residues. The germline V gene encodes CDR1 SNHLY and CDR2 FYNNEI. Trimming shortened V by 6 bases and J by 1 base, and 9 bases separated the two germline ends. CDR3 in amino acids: CASRGQTQETQYF. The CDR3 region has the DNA TGTGCCAGCAGAGGACAGACCCAAGAGACCCAGTACTTC. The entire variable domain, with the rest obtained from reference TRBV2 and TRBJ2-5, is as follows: EPEVTQTPSHQVTQMGQEVILRCVPISNHLYFYWYRQILGQKVEFLVSFYNNEISEKSEIFDDQFSVERPDGSNFTLKIRSTKLEDSAMYFCASRGQTQETQYFGPGTRLLVL.

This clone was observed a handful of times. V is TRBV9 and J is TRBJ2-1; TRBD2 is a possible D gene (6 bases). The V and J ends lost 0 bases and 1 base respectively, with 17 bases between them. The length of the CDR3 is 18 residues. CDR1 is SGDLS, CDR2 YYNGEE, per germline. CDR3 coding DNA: TGTGCCAGCAGCGTAGAACCCTCGGGGGTTAGGTCCTACAATGAGCAGTTCTTC. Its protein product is CASSVEPSGVRSYNEQFF.

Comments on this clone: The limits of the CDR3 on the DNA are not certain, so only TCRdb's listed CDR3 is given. Here the CDR3 reads CASSKVAQGTYEQYF. The genes are TRBV21-1 and TRBJ2-7; the D call in the table, TRBD1, was not verified against the DNA. TRBV21-1 corresponds to a pseudogene. Ends included, the CDR3 has 15 residues.

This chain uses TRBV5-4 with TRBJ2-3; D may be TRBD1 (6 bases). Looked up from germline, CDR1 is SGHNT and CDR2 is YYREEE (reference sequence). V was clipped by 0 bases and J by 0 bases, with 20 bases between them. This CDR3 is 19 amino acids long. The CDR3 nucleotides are TGTGCCAGCAGCTTGGACCTAGGGGTGCAGGGGCTTAGCACAGATACGCAGTATTTT. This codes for CASSLDLGVQGLSTDTQYF.

The CDR3 protein is CASSQDQGQGFGGSGANVLTF. In DNA, the CDR3 is TGTGCCAGCAGCCAAGACCAGGGACAGGGGTTCGGCGGCTCTGGGGCCAACGTCCTGACTTTC. V gene TRBV4-2 combines with J gene TRBJ2-6; 10 nucleotides line up with TRBD1. This CDR3 region has 21 residues. The trim removed 0 bases at V and 0 bases at J, leaving 11 bases unmatched. CDR1 LGHNA and CDR2 YNFKEQ come from the germline V gene.

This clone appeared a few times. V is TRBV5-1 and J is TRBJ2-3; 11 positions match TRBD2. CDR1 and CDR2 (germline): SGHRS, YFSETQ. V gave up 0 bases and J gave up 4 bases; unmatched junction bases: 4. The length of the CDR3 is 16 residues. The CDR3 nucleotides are TGCGCCAGCAGCTTGGCTCTAGCGGGAGGCGCAGATACGCAGTATTTT. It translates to CASSLALAGGADTQYF.

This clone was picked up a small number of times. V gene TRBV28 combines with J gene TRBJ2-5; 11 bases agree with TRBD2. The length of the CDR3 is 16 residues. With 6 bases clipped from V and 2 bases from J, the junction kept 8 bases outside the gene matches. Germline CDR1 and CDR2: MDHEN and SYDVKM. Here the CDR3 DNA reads TGTGCCAGCAGCCCATATGGGACTAGCGGACAAGAGACCCAGTACTTC. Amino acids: CASSPYGTSGQETQYF.

The CDR3: CASSVTPGLLYGYTF. Here the CDR3 DNA reads TGTGCCAGCAGCGTAACCCCGGGACTGCTCTATGGCTACACCTTC. The V gene is TRBV9, the J gene TRBJ1-2, with D perhaps matching TRBD1 (5 bases). The CDR3 has 15 residues. The ends were cut back, 1 base at V and 4 bases at J, with 14 bases in the middle. Germline V gene data show CDR1 as SGDLS and CDR2 as YYNGEE.

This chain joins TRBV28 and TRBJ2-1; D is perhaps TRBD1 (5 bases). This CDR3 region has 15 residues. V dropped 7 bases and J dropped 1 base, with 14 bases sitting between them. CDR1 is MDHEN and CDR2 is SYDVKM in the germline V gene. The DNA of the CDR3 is TGTGCCAGCACCATAGCTCAGGGTTCCTACAATGAGCAGTTCTTC. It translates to CASTIAQGSYNEQFF.

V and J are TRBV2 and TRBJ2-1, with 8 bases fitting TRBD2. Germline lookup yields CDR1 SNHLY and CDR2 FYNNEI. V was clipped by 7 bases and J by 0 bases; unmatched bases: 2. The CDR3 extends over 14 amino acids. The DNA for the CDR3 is TGTGCCAGCAAGCGGGAGAGCTCCTACAATGAGCAGTTCTTC. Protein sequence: CASKRESSYNEQFF.

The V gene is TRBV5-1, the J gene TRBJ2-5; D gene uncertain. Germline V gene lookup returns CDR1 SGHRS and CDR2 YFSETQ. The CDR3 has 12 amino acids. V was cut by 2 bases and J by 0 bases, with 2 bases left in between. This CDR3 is CASSFNQETQYF. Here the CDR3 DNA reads TGCGCCAGCAGCTTTAACCAAGAGACCCAGTACTTC.

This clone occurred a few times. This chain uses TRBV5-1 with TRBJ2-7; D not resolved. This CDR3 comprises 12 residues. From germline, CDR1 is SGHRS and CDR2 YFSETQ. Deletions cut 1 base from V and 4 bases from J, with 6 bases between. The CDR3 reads CASSLSQYEQYF. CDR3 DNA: TGCGCCAGCAGCTTGTCACAGTACGAGCAGTACTTC.

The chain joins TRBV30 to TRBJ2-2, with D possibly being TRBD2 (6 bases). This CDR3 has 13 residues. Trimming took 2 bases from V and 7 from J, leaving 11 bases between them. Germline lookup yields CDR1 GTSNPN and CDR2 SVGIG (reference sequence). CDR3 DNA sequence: TGTGCCTGGAGTTCGGGAGTGGTCGGGGAGCTGTTTTTT. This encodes CAWSSGVVGELFF.

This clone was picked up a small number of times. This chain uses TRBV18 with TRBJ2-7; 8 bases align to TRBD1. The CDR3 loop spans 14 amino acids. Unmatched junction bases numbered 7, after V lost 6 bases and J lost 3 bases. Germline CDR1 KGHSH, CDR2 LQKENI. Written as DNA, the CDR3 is TGTGCCAGCTCCCAAGGGACAGGCCTCTACGAGCAGTACTTC. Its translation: CASSQGTGLYEQYF.

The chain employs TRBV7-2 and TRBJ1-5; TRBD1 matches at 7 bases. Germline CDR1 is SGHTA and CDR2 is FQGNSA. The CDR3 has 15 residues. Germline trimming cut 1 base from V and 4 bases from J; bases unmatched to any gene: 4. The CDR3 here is CASSLEQGTNQPQHF. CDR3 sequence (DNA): TGTGCCAGCAGCTTAGAACAGGGGACTAATCAGCCCCAGCATTTT.

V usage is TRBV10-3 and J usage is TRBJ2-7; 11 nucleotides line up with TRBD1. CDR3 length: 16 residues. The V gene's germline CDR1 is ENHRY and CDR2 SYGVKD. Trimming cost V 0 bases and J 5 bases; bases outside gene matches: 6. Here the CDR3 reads CAISESHGTGGDEQYF. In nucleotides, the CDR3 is TGTGCCATCAGTGAGTCGCACGGGACAGGGGGAGACGAGCAGTACTTC.

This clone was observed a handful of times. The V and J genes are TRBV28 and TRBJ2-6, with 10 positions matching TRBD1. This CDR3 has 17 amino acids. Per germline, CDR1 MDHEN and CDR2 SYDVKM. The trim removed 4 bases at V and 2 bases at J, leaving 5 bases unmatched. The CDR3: CASSSKGTGAGANVLTF. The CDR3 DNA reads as TGTGCCAGCAGTTCCAAGGGGACAGGGGCTGGGGCCAACGTCCTGACTTTC.

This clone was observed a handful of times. CDR3 in DNA: TGTGCCTGGAGCAAATTCCCGGGACTAGCGGGACAGACAGATACGCAGTATTTT. It codes for CAWSKFPGLAGQTDTQYF. The chain has TRBV30 and TRBJ2-3, with TRBD2 matching 13 bases. This CDR3 has 18 amino acids. V gave up 3 bases and J gave up 3 bases; unmatched junction bases: 12. Per germline, CDR1 GTSNPN and CDR2 SVGIG (reference sequence).

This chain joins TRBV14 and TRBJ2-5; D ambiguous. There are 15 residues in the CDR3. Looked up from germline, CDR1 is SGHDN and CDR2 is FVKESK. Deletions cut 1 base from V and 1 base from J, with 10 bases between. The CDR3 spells CASSQGQIAQETQYF. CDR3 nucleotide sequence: TGTGCCAGCAGCCAAGGGCAGATAGCCCAAGAGACCCAGTACTTC.

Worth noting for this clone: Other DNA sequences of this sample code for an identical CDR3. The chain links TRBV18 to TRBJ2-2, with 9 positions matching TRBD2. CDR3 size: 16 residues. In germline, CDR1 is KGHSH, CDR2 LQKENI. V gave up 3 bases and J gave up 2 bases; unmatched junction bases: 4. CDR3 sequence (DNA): TGTGCCAGCTCACCTAATAGCGGGAGAAACACCGGGGAGCTGTTTTTT. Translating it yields CASSPNSGRNTGELFF.

The CDR3 protein is CASSQATGGDGYTF. CDR3 DNA: TGTGCCAGCTCGCAGGCGACAGGTGGGGATGGCTACACCTTC. The chain combines TRBV18 with TRBJ1-2; tentative D call: TRBD1 (6 bases). Germline V CDR1 and CDR2: KGHSH, LQKENI. This CDR3 region has 14 residues. V was trimmed by 6 bases and J by 6 bases, leaving 17 bases between them.

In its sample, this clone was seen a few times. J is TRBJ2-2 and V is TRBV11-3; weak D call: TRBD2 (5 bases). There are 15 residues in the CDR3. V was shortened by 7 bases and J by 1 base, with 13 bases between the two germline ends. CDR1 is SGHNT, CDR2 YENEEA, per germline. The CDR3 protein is CASTQGRGNTGELFF. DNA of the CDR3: TGTGCCAGCACCCAAGGCCGGGGGAACACCGGGGAGCTGTTTTTT.

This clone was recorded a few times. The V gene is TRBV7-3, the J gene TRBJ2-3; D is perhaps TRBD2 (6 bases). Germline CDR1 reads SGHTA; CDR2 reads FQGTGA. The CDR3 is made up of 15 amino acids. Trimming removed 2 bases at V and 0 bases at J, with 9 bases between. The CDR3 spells CASSLAGLSTDTQYF. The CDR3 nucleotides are TGTGCCAGCAGCTTAGCGGGACTCAGCACAGATACGCAGTATTTT.

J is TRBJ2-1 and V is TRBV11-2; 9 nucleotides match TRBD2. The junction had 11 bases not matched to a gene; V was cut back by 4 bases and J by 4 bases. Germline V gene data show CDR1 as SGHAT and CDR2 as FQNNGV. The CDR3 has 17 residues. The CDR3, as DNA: TGTGCCAGCAGCTCCCTGGCGGGAGGGCCGGGGTACAATGAGCAGTTCTTC. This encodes CASSSLAGGPGYNEQFF.